A selection of T cell receptor beta chains follows, all from one sample in a study of cytomegalovirus exposure and HLA in healthy donors. Sequencing was performed with immunoSEQ multiplex PCR; in TCRdb, only in-frame clones are kept and a portion is missing. This repertoire shows approximately 130,000 clones, roughly 80% found once; its top ten account for approximately 4%. The sequenced sample was PBMCs. These receptors were taken from a woman aged 40 to 50 in good health and CMV-seronegative. CDR3s include the opening cysteine and the closing phenylalanine or tryptophan. The order of the fields is V gene, J gene, clone size, D gene, CDR3 protein, CDR3 DNA. The D gene is left open where the match is weak. Expanded clones are given a class, and other clones once, few, many or no size at all.

v_gene: TRBV5-1
j_gene: TRBJ1-6
abundance: NA
d_gene: NA
CDR3aa: CASSLIQGSDSPLHF
CDR3nt: TGCGCCAGCAGCTTAATACAGGGCTCGGATTCACCCCTCCACTTT

v_gene: TRBV25-1
j_gene: TRBJ2-3
abundance: NA
d_gene: NA
CDR3aa: CASSESLTAGGTDTQYF
CDR3nt: TGTGCCAGCAGTGAATCCTTGACTGCCGGTGGCACAGATACGCAGTATTTT

v_gene: TRBV19
j_gene: TRBJ2-1
abundance: NA
d_gene: TRBD2
CDR3aa: CASSIGSGRAAGEQFF
CDR3nt: TGTGCCAGTAGTATAGGAAGCGGGAGGGCCGCGGGTGAGCAGTTCTTC

v_gene: TRBV6-6
j_gene: TRBJ2-1
abundance: NA
d_gene: TRBD2
CDR3aa: CASSPVAGSYNEQFF
CDR3nt: TGTGCCAGCAGTCCAGTAGCGGGCTCCTACAATGAGCAGTTCTTC

v_gene: TRBV4-3
j_gene: TRBJ2-3
abundance: NA
d_gene: NA
CDR3aa: CASSQADGGLPGGTDTQYF
CDR3nt: TGCGCCAGCAGCCAAGCCGACGGGGGGCTACCGGGAGGCACAGATACGCAGTATTTT

v_gene: TRBV28
j_gene: TRBJ1-3
abundance: NA
d_gene: TRBD1
CDR3aa: CASSFDRVNGNTIYF
CDR3nt: TGTGCCAGCAGTTTCGACAGGGTAAACGGAAACACCATATATTTT

v_gene: TRBV7-2
j_gene: TRBJ1-1
abundance: NA
d_gene: NA
CDR3aa: CASSSRAGGGTEAFF
CDR3nt: TGTGCCAGCAGCTCTAGGGCGGGGGGCGGCACTGAAGCTTTCTTT

v_gene: TRBV7-2
j_gene: TRBJ2-3
abundance: once
d_gene: TRBD2
CDR3aa: CASSLLGRGGVADTQYF
CDR3nt: TGTGCCAGCAGCCTCCTTGGTAGGGGAGGGGTCGCAGATACGCAGTATTTT

v_gene: TRBV6-5
j_gene: TRBJ2-7
abundance: few
d_gene: TRBD1
CDR3aa: CASSSRDSSYEQYF
CDR3nt: TGTGCCAGCAGTTCCCGGGACAGCTCCTACGAGCAGTACTTC

v_gene: TRBV7-9
j_gene: TRBJ2-3
abundance: NA
d_gene: TRBD1
CDR3aa: CASSRPGTGGTDTQYF
CDR3nt: TGTGCCAGCAGCCGACCCGGGACAGGGGGCACAGATACGCAGTATTTT

v_gene: TRBV5-4
j_gene: TRBJ2-7
abundance: NA
d_gene: TRBD1
CDR3aa: CASSNWDRGIEQYF
CDR3nt: TGTGCCAGCAGCAACTGGGACAGGGGGATCGAGCAGTACTTC

v_gene: TRBV9
j_gene: TRBJ1-1
abundance: NA
d_gene: NA
CDR3aa: CASSVDRIFPAFF
CDR3nt: TGTGCCAGCAGCGTAGACAGGATCTTCCCAGCTTTCTTT

v_gene: TRBV5-4
j_gene: TRBJ2-5
abundance: NA
d_gene: NA
CDR3aa: CASSFGQEKTQYF
CDR3nt: TGTGCCAGCAGCTTTGGGCAGGAAAAGACCCAGTACTTC

v_gene: TRBV9
j_gene: TRBJ1-1
abundance: NA
d_gene: TRBD1
CDR3aa: CASSASTGWNTEAFF
CDR3nt: TGTGCCAGCAGCGCCTCGACAGGGTGGAACACTGAAGCTTTCTTT

v_gene: TRBV4-2
j_gene: TRBJ1-6
abundance: NA
d_gene: NA
CDR3aa: CASSPVNSPLHF
CDR3nt: TGTGCCAGCAGCCCGGTTAATTCACCCCTCCACTTT

v_gene: TRBV6-1
j_gene: TRBJ1-2
abundance: NA
d_gene: NA
CDR3aa: CASSTTDSPNYGYTF
CDR3nt: TGTGCCAGCAGTACAACGGACAGCCCTAACTATGGCTACACCTTC

v_gene: TRBV7-9
j_gene: TRBJ1-1
abundance: NA
d_gene: NA
CDR3aa: CASSFFSGNTEAFF
CDR3nt: TGTGCCAGCAGCTTCTTCTCCGGGAACACTGAAGCTTTCTTT

v_gene: TRBV7-9
j_gene: TRBJ2-7
abundance: NA
d_gene: TRBD1
CDR3aa: CASSMQGARIEQYF
CDR3nt: TGTGCCAGCAGCATGCAGGGGGCGCGGATCGAGCAGTACTTC

v_gene: TRBV2
j_gene: TRBJ1-2
abundance: NA
d_gene: TRBD1
CDR3aa: CASSQDRDNYGYTF
CDR3nt: TGTGCCAGCAGTCAGGACAGGGATAACTATGGCTACACCTTC

v_gene: TRBV4-2
j_gene: TRBJ2-2
abundance: NA
d_gene: NA
CDR3aa: CASSQVGGLARTGELFF
CDR3nt: TGTGCCAGCAGCCAAGTAGGTGGGCTAGCGAGGACCGGGGAGCTGTTTTTT

v_gene: TRBV9
j_gene: TRBJ1-2
abundance: NA
d_gene: NA
CDR3aa: CASSGTEPSDGYPF
CDR3nt: TGTGCCAGCAGCGGGACAGAGCCGAGTGATGGCTACCCCTTC

v_gene: TRBV19
j_gene: TRBJ2-5
abundance: NA
d_gene: TRBD1
CDR3aa: CASSSRDRRETQYF
CDR3nt: TGTGCCAGTAGTAGTCGGGACAGGAGAGAGACCCAGTACTTC

v_gene: TRBV9
j_gene: TRBJ1-5
abundance: NA
d_gene: TRBD1
CDR3aa: CASSVGGQGGQPQHF
CDR3nt: TGTGCCAGCAGCGTAGGGGGACAGGGAGGGCAGCCCCAGCATTTT

v_gene: TRBV4-3
j_gene: TRBJ2-6
abundance: once
d_gene: NA
CDR3aa: CASSQVRGGAGANVLTF
CDR3nt: TGCGCCAGCAGCCAAGTTAGGGGGGGGGCTGGGGCCAACGTCCTGACTTTC

v_gene: TRBV4-3
j_gene: TRBJ1-1
abundance: NA
d_gene: NA
CDR3aa: CASSQDGEVNTEAFF
CDR3nt: TGCGCCAGCAGCCAAGACGGGGAGGTGAACACTGAAGCTTTCTTT

v_gene: TRBV6-4
j_gene: TRBJ1-1
abundance: NA
d_gene: TRBD1
CDR3aa: CASSPGQGSEAFF
CDR3nt: TGTGCCAGCAGTCCGGGACAGGGCTCTGAAGCTTTCTTT

v_gene: TRBV5-6
j_gene: TRBJ1-4
abundance: NA
d_gene: TRBD1
CDR3aa: CASSLGQGGNEKLFF
CDR3nt: TGTGCCAGCAGCTTGGGACAGGGCGGGAATGAAAAACTGTTTTTT

v_gene: TRBV7-2
j_gene: TRBJ1-6
abundance: few
d_gene: TRBD1
CDR3aa: CASSGTGGDNSPLHF
CDR3nt: TGTGCCAGCAGCGGAACAGGGGGTGATAATTCACCCCTCCACTTT

v_gene: TRBV6-1
j_gene: TRBJ1-5
abundance: few
d_gene: NA
CDR3aa: CASRHSNQPQHF
CDR3nt: TGTGCCAGCAGACATAGCAATCAGCCCCAGCATTTT

v_gene: TRBV11-2
j_gene: TRBJ1-3
abundance: NA
d_gene: NA
CDR3aa: CASSLEGPNSGNTIYF
CDR3nt: TGTGCCAGCAGCTTAGAGGGGCCGAACTCTGGAAACACCATATATTTT

v_gene: TRBV5-1
j_gene: TRBJ2-5
abundance: NA
d_gene: NA
CDR3aa: CASQLLTAQETQYF
CDR3nt: TGCGCCAGCCAGCTTCTGACTGCCCAAGAGACCCAGTACTTC

v_gene: TRBV29-1
j_gene: TRBJ1-2
abundance: NA
d_gene: NA
CDR3aa: CSVESGYTF
CDR3nt: TGCAGCGTTGAAAGCGGCTACACCTTC

v_gene: TRBV2
j_gene: TRBJ2-3
abundance: NA
d_gene: TRBD1
CDR3aa: CASRTQGNTDTQYF
CDR3nt: TGTGCCAGCAGAACACAGGGGAACACAGATACGCAGTATTTT

v_gene: TRBV9
j_gene: TRBJ1-6
abundance: NA
d_gene: NA
CDR3aa: CASSVAGGLTSPLHF
CDR3nt: TGTGCCAGCAGCGTAGCCGGGGGATTGACATCACCCCTCCACTTT

v_gene: TRBV6-5
j_gene: TRBJ1-5
abundance: few
d_gene: NA
CDR3aa: CASSYSQGPTSPQHF
CDR3nt: TGTGCCAGCAGTTACTCACAGGGTCCCACTTCGCCCCAGCATTTT

v_gene: TRBV11-1
j_gene: TRBJ1-6
abundance: once
d_gene: NA
CDR3aa: CASSLVAGSPLHF
CDR3nt: TGTGCCAGCAGCTTAGTCGCAGGATCACCCCTCCACTTT

v_gene: TRBV19
j_gene: TRBJ2-5
abundance: NA
d_gene: TRBD1
CDR3aa: CASSPQGPQETQYF
CDR3nt: TGTGCCAGTAGCCCACAGGGGCCACAAGAGACCCAGTACTTC

v_gene: TRBV4-3
j_gene: TRBJ2-7
abundance: NA
d_gene: TRBD2
CDR3aa: CASSQDHQTSGRLGSYEQYF
CDR3nt: TGCGCCAGCAGCCAAGATCACCAGACTAGCGGGAGATTGGGCTCCTACGAGCAGTACTTC

v_gene: TRBV10-3
j_gene: TRBJ2-5
abundance: NA
d_gene: NA
CDR3aa: CAINPGPQETQYF
CDR3nt: TGTGCCATCAATCCGGGTCCCCAAGAGACCCAGTACTTC

v_gene: TRBV5-6
j_gene: TRBJ2-3
abundance: NA
d_gene: TRBD2
CDR3aa: CASSLVRLAGLEGDTQYF
CDR3nt: TGTGCCAGCAGCTTGGTACGTCTAGCGGGCCTCGAGGGAGATACGCAGTATTTT

v_gene: TRBV5-5
j_gene: TRBJ2-1
abundance: NA
d_gene: TRBD1
CDR3aa: CASSPGQAHNEQFF
CDR3nt: TGTGCCAGCAGCCCGGGACAGGCCCACAATGAGCAGTTCTTC

v_gene: TRBV28
j_gene: TRBJ2-7
abundance: NA
d_gene: TRBD2
CDR3aa: CASTLAGSYEQYF
CDR3nt: TGTGCCAGCACACTAGCGGGGTCCTACGAGCAGTACTTC

v_gene: TRBV28
j_gene: TRBJ2-1
abundance: NA
d_gene: TRBD2
CDR3aa: CANDPVCRGGTGTLAEQFF
CDR3nt: TGTGCCAACGACCCGGTGTGTCGGGGGGGGACCGGGACTTTGGCAGAGCAGTTCTTC

v_gene: TRBV5-6
j_gene: TRBJ2-1
abundance: NA
d_gene: TRBD2
CDR3aa: CASSPGTSGGPYNEQFF
CDR3nt: TGTGCCAGCAGCCCCGGGACTAGCGGAGGCCCTTACAATGAGCAGTTCTTC

v_gene: TRBV9
j_gene: TRBJ2-7
abundance: NA
d_gene: TRBD1
CDR3aa: CASSNQGDGEQYF
CDR3nt: TGTGCCAGCAGCAACCAGGGGGACGGCGAGCAGTACTTC

v_gene: TRBV7-8
j_gene: TRBJ1-4
abundance: NA
d_gene: NA
CDR3aa: CASSLLRGEKLFF
CDR3nt: TGTGCCAGCAGCTTGTTGCGGGGCGAAAAACTGTTTTTT

v_gene: TRBV9
j_gene: TRBJ2-2
abundance: NA
d_gene: TRBD2
CDR3aa: CASSPGLAVSGELFF
CDR3nt: TGTGCCAGCAGCCCGGGACTAGCGGTCTCTGGGGAGCTGTTTTTT

v_gene: TRBV11-2
j_gene: TRBJ1-2
abundance: NA
d_gene: TRBD1
CDR3aa: CASSLVSTGTGHYGYTF
CDR3nt: TGTGCCAGCAGCCTAGTTTCCACCGGGACAGGGCATTATGGCTACACCTTC

v_gene: TRBV4-3
j_gene: TRBJ2-5
abundance: NA
d_gene: TRBD2
CDR3aa: CASSQWIGTSGGGYQETQYF
CDR3nt: TGCGCCAGCAGCCAGTGGATAGGGACTAGCGGGGGGGGTTACCAAGAGACCCAGTACTTC

v_gene: TRBV14
j_gene: TRBJ1-1
abundance: NA
d_gene: NA
CDR3aa: CASSPNSLRNTEAFF
CDR3nt: TGTGCCAGCAGCCCCAACTCGCTGAGGAACACTGAAGCTTTCTTT

v_gene: TRBV5-1
j_gene: TRBJ2-6
abundance: few
d_gene: NA
CDR3aa: CASSPQVFAGANVLTF
CDR3nt: TGCGCCAGCAGCCCGCAGGTATTTGCTGGGGCCAACGTCCTGACTTTC

v_gene: TRBV7-9
j_gene: TRBJ1-2
abundance: NA
d_gene: NA
CDR3aa: CASSLIRGREVVDGYTF
CDR3nt: TGTGCCAGCAGCTTAATAAGGGGCAGGGAAGTAGTGGATGGCTACACCTTC

v_gene: TRBV5-1
j_gene: TRBJ2-7
abundance: NA
d_gene: TRBD1
CDR3aa: CASSWGTGLTYEQYF
CDR3nt: TGCGCCAGCAGCTGGGGGACAGGGCTCACCTACGAGCAGTACTTC

v_gene: TRBV6-1
j_gene: TRBJ1-1
abundance: NA
d_gene: NA
CDR3aa: CPGEWRLNTEAFF
CDR3nt: TGTCCCGGCGAGTGGCGGCTGAACACTGAAGCTTTCTTT

v_gene: TRBV11-2
j_gene: TRBJ2-4
abundance: NA
d_gene: NA
CDR3aa: CASSLNRLAKNIQYF
CDR3nt: TGTGCCAGCAGCTTAAACAGGCTGGCCAAAAACATTCAGTACTTC